A selection of T cell receptor beta chains follows, all from one sample in a study of sequential checkpoint blockade in melanoma. Assay: immunoSEQ multiplex PCR; the TCRdb copy retains only in-frame clones and omits some. The profile shows some 22,000 clones, 27% of them singletons. The sample here was tumor tissue (inferred from file names), taken from a patient given nivolumab and ipilimumab in sequence. These receptors were collected from a human donor with melanoma. Both conserved end residues are part of each CDR3. D genes are given only for firm matches. For some rows the clone size is stated as once, few or many, or as a class when expanded; others skip it.

TRBV5-1	-	TRBJ1-4	-	TGCGCCAGCAGCTTGGCCGGCGAGGTACTTAATGAAAAACTGTTTTTT	CASSLAGEVLNEKLFF
TRBV9	-	TRBJ1-1	-	TGTGCCAGCAGCGTCGCAGGGGAGACTGAAGCTTTCTTT	CASSVAGETEAFF
TRBV6-8	many	TRBJ2-7	-	TGTGCCAGCGGACTCCGTTGGGGGTCCTACGAGCAGTACTTC	CASGLRWGSYEQYF
TRBV19	-	TRBJ2-7	TRBD2	TGTGCCAGTAGCCCCGGGACTAGTATATACGAGCAGTACTTC	CASSPGTSIYEQYF
TRBV18	-	TRBJ2-3	-	TGTGCCAGCTCTCCAAATAGGGGGGGCCAACCCACAGATACGCAGTATTTT	CASSPNRGGQPTDTQYF
TRBV12-5	many	TRBJ2-3	TRBD2	TGTGCCAGCAAAGAGGGACTAGAGGGCACAGATACGCAGTATTTT	CASKEGLEGTDTQYF
TRBV5-1	-	TRBJ2-2	TRBD1	TGCGCCAGCAGCCATCTGGGACAGGGGAACACCGGGGAGCTGTTTTTT	CASSHLGQGNTGELFF
TRBV6-8	-	TRBJ2-5	-	TGTGCCATCAGTGGTTCAGGGAAGCACCAAGAGACCCAGTACTTC	CAISGSGKHQETQYF
TRBV28	-	TRBJ2-7	TRBD2	TGTGCCAGCACCCCCTCGGAAGCGGGAGGTCACGAGCAGTACTTC	CASTPSEAGGHEQYF
TRBV5-1	once	TRBJ2-6	-	TGCGCCAGCAGCTTAGGCCAAGGGGGTCTTCTGGCTGGGGCCAACGTCCTGACTTTC	CASSLGQGGLLAGANVLTF
TRBV19	-	TRBJ1-1	-	TGTGCCAGTAGTATTCGGGCGGGAGTCACTGAAGCTTTCTTT	CASSIRAGVTEAFF
TRBV25-1	-	TRBJ1-2	-	TGTGCCAGCAGTGATGGGGGAGGAAACTATGGCTACACCTTC	CASSDGGGNYGYTF
TRBV5-1	-	TRBJ1-4	-	TGCGCCAGCAGCTTGGAAGGGGGGCTGGGGGAAAAACTGTTTTTT	CASSLEGGLGEKLFF
TRBV19	-	TRBJ1-5	-	TGTGCCAGTAGTTCTGGGGGGGGACGGAATCAGCCCCAGCATTTT	CASSSGGGRNQPQHF
TRBV28	few	TRBJ1-3	-	TGTGCCAGCATGGTAGCCGGATTATTTACTGGAAACACCATATATTTT	CASMVAGLFTGNTIYF
TRBV6-8	-	TRBJ2-7	-	TGTGCCAGCAGTTACTCGCCAGGGGGGTGGAACGAGCAGTACTTC	CASSYSPGGWNEQYF
TRBV11-3	-	TRBJ2-7	TRBD2	TGTGCCAGCAGGCCTACTAGCGGGATTTACGAGCAGTACTTC	CASRPTSGIYEQYF
TRBV6-8	-	TRBJ2-2	-	TGTGCCAGCAGCCACCGGGACACCGGGGAGCTGTTTTTT	CASSHRDTGELFF
TRBV29-1	-	TRBJ1-4	-	TGCAGCGTTAGAGGTTCAACTAATGAAAAACTGTTTTTT	CSVRGSTNEKLFF
TRBV5-1	-	TRBJ2-5	TRBD1	TGCGCCAGCAGCGGGGCCGGGACAGTAGGAAAGACCCAGTACTTC	CASSGAGTVGKTQYF
TRBV11-3	-	TRBJ1-1	-	TGTGCCAGCAGCTATCAACAGCCTCCCCTCACTGAAGCTTTCTTT	CASSYQQPPLTEAFF
TRBV19	-	TRBJ1-5	TRBD1	TGTGCCAGTAGAGGACAGGGAGGTCAGCCCCAGCATTTT	CASRGQGGQPQHF
TRBV10-3	few	TRBJ2-2	-	TGTGCCATCAGTGAGGGGGGGACGAACACCGGGGAGCTGTTTTTT	CAISEGGTNTGELFF
TRBV7-5	few	TRBJ1-2	-	TGTGCCAGCTCCTTAAACCGGGACAGGGCAAACTATGGCTACACCTTC	CASSLNRDRANYGYTF
TRBV19	-	TRBJ2-2	-	TGTGCCAGTAGTATTCTGGGTTCCGGGGAGCTGTTTTTT	CASSILGSGELFF
TRBV19	once	TRBJ2-5	-	TGTGCCAGTAGTATCCGGGGAGTCTCGACCCAGTACTTC	CASSIRGVSTQYF
TRBV15	-	TRBJ2-7	TRBD1	TGTGCCACCAGCAGCGCACGACAGGGAACCTACGAGCAGTACTTC	CATSSARQGTYEQYF
TRBV11-1	-	TRBJ2-2	-	TGTGCCAGCAGCCTCCTACTTGAAACCGGGGAGCTGTTTTTT	CASSLLLETGELFF
TRBV15	few	TRBJ1-2	-	TGTGCCACCAGCTCAGATCGCCAGGATCCGAGGAGAGGCTACACCTTC	CATSSDRQDPRRGYTF
TRBV30	few	TRBJ2-3	TRBD2	TGTGCCTGGAATGCGGGGGGTCAAGATACGCAGTATTTT	CAWNAGGQDTQYF
TRBV4-1	-	TRBJ2-3	TRBD2	TGCGCCAGCAGCCTTACGCCATGGGGGGGTACGCAGTATTTT	CASSLTPWGGTQYF
TRBV6-8	few	TRBJ2-1	-	TGTGCCAGCAGTTACGGTGGCCTCTACAATGAGCAGTTCTTC	CASSYGGLYNEQFF
TRBV6-8	-	TRBJ2-7	TRBD2	TGTGCCAGCAGTACCCCGAGGGAACCAGCGGGGTCCTACGAGCAGTACTTC	CASSTPREPAGSYEQYF
TRBV14	-	TRBJ1-2	TRBD1	TGTGCCAGCAGCCACCGACAGGGTCACTATGGCTACACCTTC	CASSHRQGHYGYTF
TRBV11-3	few	TRBJ2-5	TRBD2	TGTGCCAGCAGCGGAGTACTAGCGGGGGCGGGGGAGACCCAGTACTTC	CASSGVLAGAGETQYF
TRBV6-8	few	TRBJ2-5	TRBD2	TGTGCCATAAATAGCGGGAATCAAGAAACCCAGTACTTC	CAINSGNQETQYF
TRBV11-3	few	TRBJ2-7	TRBD2	TGTGCCAGCAGCTTAGAAGCGGGAGGCTACGAGCAGTACTTC	CASSLEAGGYEQYF
TRBV28	-	TRBJ2-3	TRBD1	TGTGCCAGCAGCTCTCGGACAGGGGGCAAGTGGAGCACAGATACGCAGTATTTT	CASSSRTGGKWSTDTQYF
TRBV19	-	TRBJ2-3	-	TGTGCCAGTAGTATGACAGTTAGCACAGATACGCAGTATTTT	CASSMTVSTDTQYF
TRBV15	-	TRBJ2-5	-	TGTGCCACCAGCAGAGATACGGGGGCCAGGGAGACCCAGTACTTC	CATSRDTGARETQYF
TRBV4-1	few	TRBJ1-2	-	TGCGCCAGCAGCCCTCAGTCGGGAGCTAACTATGGCTACACCTTC	CASSPQSGANYGYTF
TRBV9	few	TRBJ1-1	-	TGTGCCAGCAGCAGTGGGGGGTCGACTGAAGCTTTCTTT	CASSSGGSTEAFF
TRBV6-8	-	TRBJ1-2	-	TGTGCCAGCAGTTACATCAGGGCTGGCTACACCTTC	CASSYIRAGYTF
TRBV6-8	few	TRBJ1-5	TRBD1	TGTGCCAGCAGTTACTGGGAAGGGACAGGGGTGAATCAGCCCCAGCATTTT	CASSYWEGTGVNQPQHF
TRBV28	few	TRBJ2-1	TRBD1	TGTGCCGGGGGGGACAGGGAGCTTGAGCAGTTCTTC	CAGGDRELEQFF
TRBV6-8	many	TRBJ2-1	TRBD1	TGTGCCAGCAGCCTGACAGGGAATGAGCAGTTCTTC	CASSLTGNEQFF
TRBV11-3	-	TRBJ1-2	TRBD1	TGTGCCAGCAGCTCGGGACAGTGGGGGAACTATGGCTACACCTTC	CASSSGQWGNYGYTF
TRBV7-6	few	TRBJ1-6	-	TGTGCCAGCAGCTTTTCGAGGGACGGCGTCACCCTCCACTTT	CASSFSRDGVTLHF
TRBV5-1	-	TRBJ1-4	TRBD1	TGCGCCAGCAGCAAAAGGACAGGGAATGATGAAAAACTGTTTTTT	CASSKRTGNDEKLFF